This TCR beta chain is drawn from a study of shared T cell receptors in the human thymus. Trimming left V 0 bases short and J 8 bases short, with 13 bases between. The CDR3 length is 15 residues. Germline-derived CDR1 and CDR2 are MNHNY and SVGAGI (reference sequence). Assay: immunoSEQ multiplex PCR; the TCRdb copy retains only in-frame clones and omits some. The sample contains hundreds of thousands of clones, about 87% of which appear only once. This same sample was also part of a study on human thymus T cells. From that second work: Resected material from corrective heart surgery provided the thymus tissue analysed.

The sequenced sample was thymocytes. This receptor was taken from a boy under two years old with a congenital heart defect. The chain uses TRBV6-6 and TRBJ1-4; D gene ambiguous. The CDR3 sequence is CASSYSGRPGEKLFF. The CDR3 bases are TGTGCCAGCAGTTACTCAGGACGGCCGGGAGAAAAACTGTTTTTT.